Here is one T cell receptor beta chain with its context. Its antigen is currently unknown. The data belong to a study of cytomegalovirus exposure and HLA in healthy donors. Study at large: A prior study identified 100 million to 130 million unique TCR beta sequences from about 200 million T cells. The Caucasian-associated ancestry cluster contained more than 75% of the 398 genotyped donors.

Points from the study as a whole: Researchers reported in a later analysis that common viral pathogens appeared linked to several top clusters.

Germline values: CDR1 MDHEN, CDR2 SYDVKM. This CDR3 comprises 17 residues. V lost 6 bases to trimming and J lost 9 bases; unmatched junction nucleotides: 14. The PCR employed 60 Vbeta primers together with 13 Jbeta primers. Libraries were prepared by immunoSEQ multiplex PCR; TCRdb keeps only in-frame clonotypes and omits some of them. The sample lists over 150,000 clones, roughly 82% occurring once. V usage is TRBV28 and J usage is TRBJ2-1; 13 nucleotides align to TRBD2. This receptor was identified in a man aged 50-59 years in good health and CMV-seropositive. The sequencing input was PBMCs. The CDR3 nucleotides read TGTGCCAGCAGCCGGTCCGGGACTAGCGGGGCCGGGGCTGAGCAGTTCTTC. Protein sequence: CASSRSGTSGAGAEQFF.